This T cell receptor (beta chain) was sequenced in a study of T cells in tumors after PD-1 blockade. Across the whole study: Some patients also took daily vismodegib 150 mg during anti-PD-1 treatment.

The CDR3 has 15 amino acids. Sequencing was performed with immunoSEQ multiplex PCR; in TCRdb, only in-frame clones are kept and a portion is missing. The sample has around 51,000 clones, roughly 80% seen once. Input was about 616 ng to 6,500 ng of genomic DNA from tumor or blood. The receptor's source is a human donor with basal cell carcinoma. The V gene is TRBV12-2, the J gene TRBJ1-2. TRBV12-2 is assigned pseudogene status. The material sequenced was PBMCs, taken before anti-PD-1 treatment. CDR3 DNA: TGTGCAAGTCGCTTAAGGGCGGTCTTATACTATGGCTACACCTTC. This gives the protein CASRLRAVLYYGYTF.